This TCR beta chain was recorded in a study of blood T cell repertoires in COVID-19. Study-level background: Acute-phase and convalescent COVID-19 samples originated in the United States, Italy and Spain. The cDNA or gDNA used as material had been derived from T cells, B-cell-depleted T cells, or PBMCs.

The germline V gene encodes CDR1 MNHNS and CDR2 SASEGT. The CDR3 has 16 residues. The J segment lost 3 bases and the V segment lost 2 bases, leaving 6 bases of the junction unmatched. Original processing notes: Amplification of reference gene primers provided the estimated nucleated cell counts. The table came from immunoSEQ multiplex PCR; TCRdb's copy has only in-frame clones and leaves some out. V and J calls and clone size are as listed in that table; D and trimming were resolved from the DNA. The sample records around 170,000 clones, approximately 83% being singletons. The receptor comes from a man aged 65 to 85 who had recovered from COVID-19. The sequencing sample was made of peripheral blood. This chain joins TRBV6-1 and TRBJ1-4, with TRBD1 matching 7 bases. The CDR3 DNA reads TGTGCCAGCAGTGAATCTATCAGGGGGGCTAATGAAAAACTGTTTTTT. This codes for CASSESIRGANEKLFF.